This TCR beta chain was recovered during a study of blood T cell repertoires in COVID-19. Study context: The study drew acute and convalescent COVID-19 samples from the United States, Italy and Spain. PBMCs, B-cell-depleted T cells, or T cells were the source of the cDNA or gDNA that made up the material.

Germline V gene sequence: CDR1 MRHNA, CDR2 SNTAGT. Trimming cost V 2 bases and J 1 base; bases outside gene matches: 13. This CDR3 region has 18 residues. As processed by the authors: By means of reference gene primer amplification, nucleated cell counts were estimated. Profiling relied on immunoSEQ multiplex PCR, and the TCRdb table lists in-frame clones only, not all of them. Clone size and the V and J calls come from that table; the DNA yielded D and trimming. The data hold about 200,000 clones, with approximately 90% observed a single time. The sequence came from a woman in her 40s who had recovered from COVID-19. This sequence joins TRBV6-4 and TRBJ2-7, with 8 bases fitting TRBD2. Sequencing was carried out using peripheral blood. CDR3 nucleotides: TGTGCCAGCAGTGACACGCCAGCACTAGCGGCCGCTTCCTACGAGCAGTACTTC. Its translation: CASSDTPALAAASYEQYF.